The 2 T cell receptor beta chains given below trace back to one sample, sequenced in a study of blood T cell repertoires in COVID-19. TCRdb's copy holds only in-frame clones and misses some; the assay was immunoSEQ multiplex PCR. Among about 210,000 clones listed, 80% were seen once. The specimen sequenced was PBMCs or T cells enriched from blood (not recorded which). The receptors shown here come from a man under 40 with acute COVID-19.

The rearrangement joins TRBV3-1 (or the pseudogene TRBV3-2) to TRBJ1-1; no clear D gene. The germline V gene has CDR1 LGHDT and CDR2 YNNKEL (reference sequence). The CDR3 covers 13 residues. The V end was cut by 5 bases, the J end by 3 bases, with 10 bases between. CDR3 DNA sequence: TGTGCCAGCAGCGGTGAGGTTTACACTGAAGCTTTCTTT. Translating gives CASSGEVYTEAFF.

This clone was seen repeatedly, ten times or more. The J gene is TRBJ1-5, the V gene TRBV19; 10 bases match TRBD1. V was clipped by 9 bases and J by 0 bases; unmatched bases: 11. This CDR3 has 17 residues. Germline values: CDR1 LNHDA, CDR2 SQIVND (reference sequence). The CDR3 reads CASLSGTGDLSNQPQHF. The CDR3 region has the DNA TGTGCCAGCCTCTCCGGGACAGGGGACCTTAGCAATCAGCCCCAGCATTTT. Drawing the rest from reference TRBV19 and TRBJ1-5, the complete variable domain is DGGITQSPKYLFRKEGQNVTLSCEQNLNHDAMYWYRQDPGQGLRLIYYSQIVNDFQKGDIAEGYSVSREKKESFPLTVTSAQKNPTAFYLCASLSGTGDLSNQPQHFGDGTRLSIL.